These 9 T cell receptor beta chains came from one sample sequenced in a study of blood T cells in healthy people across ages. Primed by a sample-barcoded 5' primer and a J-beta primer mix, a second PCR proceeded for 7 to 11 cycles. A single record per CDR3 protein comes from TCRdb applying MiXCR to the 5' RACE reads. The sample consists of around 1,900,000 distinct CDR3 sequences, roughly 43% of them appearing once. The sample comprised blood. The source is a human donor in good health.

The chain's CDR3 is CASSPPLDGLADTQYF. As DNA, the CDR3 is TGTGCCAGCTCACCACCACTAGATGGATTGGCAGATACGCAGTATTTT. The V call is TRBV18, the J call TRBJ2-3, with D possibly TRBD2 on 5 matching bases. The CDR3 has 16 amino acids. Germline-derived CDR1 and CDR2 are KGHSH and LQKENI. Trimming stripped 0 bases from V and 4 bases from J, with 14 bases between. The whole variable domain, remainder taken from reference TRBV18 and TRBJ2-3, is NAGVMQNPRHLVRRRGQEARLRCSPMKGHSHVYWYRQLPEEGLKFMVYLQKENIIDESGMPKERFSAEFPKEGPSILRIQQVVRGDSAAYFCASSPPLDGLADTQYFGPGTRLTVL.

This rearrangement joins TRBV7-9 to TRBJ2-2, with D maybe TRBD1 (6 bases). The CDR3 has 14 residues. CDR1 is SEHNR and CDR2 is FQNEAQ in the germline V gene (reference sequence). Between the trimmed V and J ends, which lost 6 bases and 1 base, there was a span of 9 bases. The DNA for the CDR3 is TGTGCCAGCAGAGGGGGAGAGAACACCGGGGAGCTGTTTTTT. It codes for CASRGGENTGELFF.

This clonotype was recorded a few times. V is TRBV6-2 or TRBV6-3 and J is TRBJ2-1, with D tentatively TRBD1 (5 bases). Germline values: CDR1 MNHEY, CDR2 SVGEGT. The CDR3 length is 13 residues. V was trimmed by 0 bases and J by 11 bases, leaving 11 bases between them. CDR3 sequence (DNA): TGTGCCAGCAGTTACTCTAAGGGGCTTAAGCAGTTCTTC. Translated, it gives CASSYSKGLKQFF.

In its sample, this clonotype was seen a few times. The J gene is TRBJ1-2, the V gene TRBV5-1; 8 nucleotides line up with TRBD1. V was clipped by 3 bases and J by 4 bases; unmatched bases: 8. The CDR3 consists of 15 residues. Germline loops: CDR1 SGHRS, CDR2 YFSETQ. Written as DNA, the CDR3 is TGCGCCAGCAGCTATAACAGGGGGGAGAGCTATGGCTACACCTTC. Its protein product is CASSYNRGESYGYTF.

The V and J genes are TRBV20-1 and TRBJ2-5; 7 nucleotides match TRBD2. CDR1 and CDR2 from the germline V gene are DFQATT and SNEGSKA (reference sequence). The CDR3 is 15 residues long. V lost 3 bases to trimming and J lost 7 bases; unmatched junction nucleotides: 14. This chain's CDR3 is CSASSGGRAPATQYF. The CDR3 DNA is TGCAGTGCTAGCTCGGGAGGTCGCGCCCCAGCGACCCAGTACTTC.

This sequence joins TRBV3-1 and TRBJ2-5; D not certain. The last part of the DNA fits TRBJ2-7 better; the J call may be wrong. Germline CDR1 reads LGHDT; CDR2 reads YNNKEL (reference sequence). The CDR3 has 12 amino acids. Written as DNA, the CDR3 is TGTGCCAGCGGGTACAGTTTCTACGAGCAGTACTTC. Translated: CASGYSFYEQYF.

The chain is built from TRBV4-3 and TRBJ2-5; perhaps TRBD2 as D (6 bases). CDR1 is LGHNA and CDR2 is YSLEER in the germline V gene. The CDR3 contains 15 residues. The V end was cut by 1 base, the J end by 4 bases, with 13 bases between. The CDR3 DNA follows: TGCGCCAGCAGCCAAGTCTCGGGGGAATTAGAGACCCAGTACTTC. Protein product: CASSQVSGELETQYF.

This clonotype has only a few counts. The chain has TRBV20-1 and TRBJ2-1; 14 bases are shared with TRBD2. Trimming cost V 6 bases and J 8 bases; bases outside gene matches: 9. This CDR3 has 15 residues. Per the germline V gene, CDR1 is DFQATT and CDR2 is SNEGSKA (reference sequence). In DNA form, the CDR3 reads TGCAGTGCAACCCCGGGACTAGCGGGGGAGGATGAGCAGTTCTTC. This gives the protein CSATPGLAGEDEQFF.

The V call is TRBV29-1, the J call TRBJ2-5; 8 bases map to TRBD1. Germline V gene sequence: CDR1 SQVTM, CDR2 ANQGSEA. Trimming took 6 bases from V and 5 from J; bases not matched to a gene: 11. The CDR3 has 14 amino acids. CDR3: CSVMRQGARETQYF. The CDR3 DNA is TGCAGCGTGATGAGGCAGGGGGCGCGGGAGACCCAGTACTTC. The whole variable domain, filled in from reference TRBV29-1 and TRBJ2-5, reads SAVISQKPSRDICQRGTSLTIQCQVDSQVTMMFWYRQQPGQSLTLIATANQGSEATYESGFVIDKFPISRPNLTFSTLTVSNMSPEDSSIYLCSVMRQGARETQYFGPGTRLLVL.